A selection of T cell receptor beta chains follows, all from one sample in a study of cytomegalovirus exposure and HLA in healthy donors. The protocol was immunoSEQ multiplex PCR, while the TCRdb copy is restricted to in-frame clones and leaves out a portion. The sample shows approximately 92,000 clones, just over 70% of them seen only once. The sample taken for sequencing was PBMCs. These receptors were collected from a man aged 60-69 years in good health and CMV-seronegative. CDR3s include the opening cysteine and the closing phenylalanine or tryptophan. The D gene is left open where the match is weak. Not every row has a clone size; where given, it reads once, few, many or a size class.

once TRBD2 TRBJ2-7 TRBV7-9 TGTGCCAGCAGCTCCGGGAGGGTAGCGGGAGAGAATGAGCAGTACTTC CASSSGRVAGENEQYF
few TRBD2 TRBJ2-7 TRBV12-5 TGTGCTAGTGGTTCTCCCGGGACTAGGGGCTCCTACGAGCAGTACTTC CASGSPGTRGSYEQYF
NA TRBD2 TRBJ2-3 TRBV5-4 TGTGCCAGCAGCTCGGGACTAGCGGGAGATATAGATACGCAGTATTTT CASSSGLAGDIDTQYF
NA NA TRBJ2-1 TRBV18 TGTGCCAGCTCACCACGGGGCGCTTTAGGCGATGAGCAGTTCTTC CASSPRGALGDEQFF
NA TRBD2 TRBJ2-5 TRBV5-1 TGCGCCAGCAGCTTGGTGGGGAGCGGGGGGGCCGGAGAGACCCAGTACTTC CASSLVGSGGAGETQYF
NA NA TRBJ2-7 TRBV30 TGTGCCTGGAGGTGGGGCCGCCTTCCCTACGAGCAGTACTTC CAWRWGRLPYEQYF
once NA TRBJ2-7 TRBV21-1 TGTGCCAGCAGCTTCACCGAAGACAGAACGATGCACGAGCAGTACTTC CASSFTEDRTMHEQYF
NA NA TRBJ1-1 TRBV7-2 TGTGCCAGCAGCCGCACTCTGAACACTGAAGCTTTCTTT CASSRTLNTEAFF
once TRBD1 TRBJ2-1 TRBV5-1 TGCGCCAGCAGCCGAGAGATCGGGACAGAAGCTGAGCAGTTCTTC CASSREIGTEAEQFF
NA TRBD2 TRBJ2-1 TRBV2 TGTGCCACTTCAGTTAGCGGGGGCTACTACAATGAGCAGTTCTTC CATSVSGGYYNEQFF
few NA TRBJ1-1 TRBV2 TGTGCCAGCAGTGTTCAGGGTAGTAACACTGAAGCTTTCTTT CASSVQGSNTEAFF
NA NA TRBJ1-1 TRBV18 TGTGCCAGCTCACCACAGGTACAGGGAGGGACTGAAGCTTTCTTT CASSPQVQGGTEAFF
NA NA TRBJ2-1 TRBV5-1 TGCGCCAGCAGCTTATGGGATACAGAGGGTGAGCAGTTCTTC CASSLWDTEGEQFF
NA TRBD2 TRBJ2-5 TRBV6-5 TGTGCCAGCAGAAGGCTAGCGGGGCGGCAAGAGACCCAGTACTTC CASRRLAGRQETQYF
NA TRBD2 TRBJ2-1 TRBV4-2 TGTGCCAGCAGCCAAGCGGGGGACGGGGGGAATGAGCAGTTCTTC CASSQAGDGGNEQFF
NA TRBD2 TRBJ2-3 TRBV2 TGTGCCACCCATGGGACTAGCGGGGGGTACTGGACAGATACGCAGTATTTT CATHGTSGGYWTDTQYF
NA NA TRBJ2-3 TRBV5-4 TGTGCCAGCAGCTTGGTCAGGGGCCCCACAGATACGCGGTATTTT CASSLVRGPTDTRYF
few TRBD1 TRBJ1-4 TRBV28 TGTGCCAGCAGCTCAGGGGGCCAAGGCTCTAATGAAAAACTGTTTTTT CASSSGGQGSNEKLFF
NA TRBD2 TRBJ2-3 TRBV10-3 TGTGCCATCAGTGAGTTAATAGCGGGGGGGCAGAAAGATACGCAGTATTTT CAISELIAGGQKDTQYF
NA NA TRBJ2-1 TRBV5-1 TGCGCCAGCAGCTTAAGCTATAGCTCCTACAATGAGCAGTTCTTC CASSLSYSSYNEQFF
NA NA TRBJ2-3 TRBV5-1 TGCGCCAGCAGCTTGACGGGACTCAATGCGGCAGATACGCAGTATTTT CASSLTGLNAADTQYF
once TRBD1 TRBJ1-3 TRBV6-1 TGTGCCAGCAGGATACAGGGGACTGGAAACACCATATATTTT CASRIQGTGNTIYF
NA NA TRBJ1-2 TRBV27 TGTGCCAGCAGTTTAAGTAGGGGCGGAAGCTATGGCTACACCTTC CASSLSRGGSYGYTF
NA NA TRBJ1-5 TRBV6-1 TGTGCCAGCAGTGAAGGGGTGGGGCTTGGTAATCAGCCCCAGCATTTT CASSEGVGLGNQPQHF
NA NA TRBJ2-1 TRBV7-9 TGTGCCAGCGGTCTCTCGGGGTTGGATGAGCAGTTCTTC CASGLSGLDEQFF
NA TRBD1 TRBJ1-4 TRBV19 TGTGCCAGTAGGGACGGAGGACAGGGTAATGAAAAACTGTTTTTT CASRDGGQGNEKLFF
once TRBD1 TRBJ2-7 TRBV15 TGTGCCACCAGCGCCACAGGGGTGGGCGAGCAGTACTTC CATSATGVGEQYF
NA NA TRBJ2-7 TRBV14 TGTGCCAGCAGCCAAGTCGTTAACTACGAGCAGTACTTC CASSQVVNYEQYF
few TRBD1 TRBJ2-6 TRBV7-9 TGTTCCAGCAGCACCCACAGGGGGCTAGGGGCCAACGTCCTGACTTTC CSSSTHRGLGANVLTF
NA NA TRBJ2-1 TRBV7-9 TGTGCCAGCAGCTTAGCCCCGACAGTAAACAATGAGCAGTTCTTC CASSLAPTVNNEQFF
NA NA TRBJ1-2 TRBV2 TGTGCCAGCAGCCTCCAGGGGAACTATGGCTACACCTTC CASSLQGNYGYTF
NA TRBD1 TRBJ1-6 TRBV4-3 TGCGCCAGCAGCCAAGAATCAATAGGGTCAGGGACAGGGTATAATTCACCCCTCCACTTT CASSQESIGSGTGYNSPLHF
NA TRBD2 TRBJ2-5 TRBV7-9 TGTGCCAGCAGCTTGGGACTAACTAGCGGGGGGGCCGAGGAGACCCAGTACTTC CASSLGLTSGGAEETQYF
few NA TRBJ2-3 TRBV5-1 TGCGCCAGCAGCGAGGGTAGCACAGATACGCAGTATTTT CASSEGSTDTQYF
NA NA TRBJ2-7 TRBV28 TGTGCCAGCAGTTTAGGGCAGATATCCTACGAGCAGTACTTC CASSLGQISYEQYF
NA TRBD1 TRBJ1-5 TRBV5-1 TGCGCCAGCAGCCCGGGGACAGGGGATCAGCCCCAGCATTTT CASSPGTGDQPQHF
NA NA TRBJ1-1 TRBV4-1 TGCGCCAGCGATCGAGCCCTCGGGTCGAACACTGAAGCTTTCTTT CASDRALGSNTEAFF
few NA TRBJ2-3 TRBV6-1 TGTGCCAGCAGCCAGCTGTCGGGGGAAACAGATACGCAGTATTTT CASSQLSGETDTQYF
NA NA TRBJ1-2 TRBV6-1 TGTGCCAGCAGTGAGGCCCCTTTCACAGCTAACTATGGCTACACCTTC CASSEAPFTANYGYTF
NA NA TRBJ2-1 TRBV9 TGTGCCAGCAGCTTACAGGTGAGCGATGAGCAGTTCTTC CASSLQVSDEQFF
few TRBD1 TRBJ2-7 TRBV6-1 TGTGCCAGCAGTGAGGCCGGGACAGGTAGAGGCGAGCAGTACTTC CASSEAGTGRGEQYF
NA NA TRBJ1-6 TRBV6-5 TGTGCCAGCAGTTTACAGGGTCCCTATAATTCACCCCTCCACTTT CASSLQGPYNSPLHF
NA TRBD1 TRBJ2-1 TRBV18 TGTGCCAGCTCACCACGGACAGGGTCCAATGAGCAGTTCTTC CASSPRTGSNEQFF
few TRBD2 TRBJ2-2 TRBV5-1 TGCGCCAGCAGCTCTTCGACTAGCGGAGGGGGGGAGCTGTTTTTT CASSSSTSGGGELFF
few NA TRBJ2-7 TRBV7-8 TGTGCCAGCAGCTTACCATCCCGGGCCTCAGGGGAGTACGAGCAGTACTTC CASSLPSRASGEYEQYF
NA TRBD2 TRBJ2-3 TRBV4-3 TGCGCCAGCAGCCAAGTCGGCGGGGGACCCACAGATACGCAGTATTTT CASSQVGGGPTDTQYF
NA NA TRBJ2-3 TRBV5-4 TGTGCCAGCAGGCCCTGGGGCGGTTCTAGCACAGATACGCAGTATTTT CASRPWGGSSTDTQYF
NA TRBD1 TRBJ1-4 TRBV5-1 TGCGCCAGCAGCTTAGACAGGGGTACTAATGAAAAACTGTTTTTT CASSLDRGTNEKLFF
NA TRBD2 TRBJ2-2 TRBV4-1 TGCGCCAGCAGCCCGAGGACTAGCGGCACCGGGGAGCTGTTTTTT CASSPRTSGTGELFF
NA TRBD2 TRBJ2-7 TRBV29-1 TGCAGCGTTGAGTTTAGCGGGACTTCGGAAGAGCAGTACTTC CSVEFSGTSEEQYF
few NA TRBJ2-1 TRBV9 TGTGCCAGCAGCGGCGGGGGCTATTTCGATGAGCAGTTCTTC CASSGGGYFDEQFF
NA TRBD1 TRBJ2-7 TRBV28 TGTGCCAGCAGCCGGGACAGTGAGTACTACGAGCAGTACTTC CASSRDSEYYEQYF
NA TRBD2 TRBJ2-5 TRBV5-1 TGCGCCAGCAGCTCCTCTAGCGGAGGAGGGGTCCAGTACTTC CASSSSSGGGVQYF
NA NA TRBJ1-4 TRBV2 TGTGCCAGCAAGAGTTATGCAACTAATGAAAAACTGTTTTTT CASKSYATNEKLFF
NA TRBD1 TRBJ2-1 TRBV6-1 TGTGCCAGCAGTGTGGACAGGGGATCCGATGAGCAGTTCTTC CASSVDRGSDEQFF